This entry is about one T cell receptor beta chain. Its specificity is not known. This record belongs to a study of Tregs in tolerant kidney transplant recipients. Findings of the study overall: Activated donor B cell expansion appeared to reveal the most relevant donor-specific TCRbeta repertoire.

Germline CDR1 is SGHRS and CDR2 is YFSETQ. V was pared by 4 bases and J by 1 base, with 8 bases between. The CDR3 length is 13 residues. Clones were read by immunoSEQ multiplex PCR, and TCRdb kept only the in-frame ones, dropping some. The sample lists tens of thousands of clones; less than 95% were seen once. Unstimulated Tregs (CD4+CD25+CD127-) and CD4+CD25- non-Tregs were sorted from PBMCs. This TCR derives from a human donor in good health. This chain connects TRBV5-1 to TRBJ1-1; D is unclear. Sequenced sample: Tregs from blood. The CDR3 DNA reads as TGCGCCAGCAGCGCCGACGGGAACACTGAAGCTTTCTTT. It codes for CASSADGNTEAFF.